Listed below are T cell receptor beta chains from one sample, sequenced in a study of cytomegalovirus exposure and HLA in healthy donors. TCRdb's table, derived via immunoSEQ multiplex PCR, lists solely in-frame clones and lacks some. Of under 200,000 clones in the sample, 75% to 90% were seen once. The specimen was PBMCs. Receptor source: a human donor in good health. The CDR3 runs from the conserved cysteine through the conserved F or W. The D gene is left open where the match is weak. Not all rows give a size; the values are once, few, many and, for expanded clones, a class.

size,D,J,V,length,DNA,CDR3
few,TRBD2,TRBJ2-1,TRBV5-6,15,TGTGCCAGCAGCTTGACAGGACTAGCCCACAATGAGCAGTTCTTC,CASSLTGLAHNEQFF
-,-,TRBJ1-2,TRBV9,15,TGTGCCAGCAGCGTGTTGTCCGGAGAGAACTATGGCTACACCTTC,CASSVLSGENYGYTF
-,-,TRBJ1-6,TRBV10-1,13,TGCGCCAATCCGACAGTAAAAAATTCACCCCTCCACTTT,CANPTVKNSPLHF
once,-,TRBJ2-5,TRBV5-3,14,TGTGCCAGAAGCTGCCGGGACTTAAAAGAGACCCAGTACTTC,CARSCRDLKETQYF
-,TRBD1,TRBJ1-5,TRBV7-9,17,TGTGCCAGCAGCTTGGCCGGGACAGGGGGACTTAGTCAGCCCCAGCATTTT,CASSLAGTGGLSQPQHF
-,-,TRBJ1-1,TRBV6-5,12,TGTGCCAGCAGTTGGGGGGGGCTTGAAGCTTTCTTT,CASSWGGLEAFF
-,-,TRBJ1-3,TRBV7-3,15,TGTGCCAGCAGCCCGTGGGGGGGCACTGGAAACACCATATATTTT,CASSPWGGTGNTIYF
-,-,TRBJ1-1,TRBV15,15,TGTGCCACCAGCAGAGCGGCAGGGGTGAACACTGAAGCTTTCTTT,CATSRAAGVNTEAFF
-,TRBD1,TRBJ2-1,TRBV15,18,TGTGCCACCAGCAGCCGCGACCGACAGGGGAACTTCTACAATGAGCAGTTCTTC,CATSSRDRQGNFYNEQFF
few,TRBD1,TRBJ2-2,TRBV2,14,TGTGCCAGCAGCGAGGACAGGGCGTCCGGGGAGCTGTTTTTT,CASSEDRASGELFF
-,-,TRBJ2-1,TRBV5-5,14,TGTGCCAGCAGCTTGCAGGGTACCCACAATGAGCAGTTCTTC,CASSLQGTHNEQFF
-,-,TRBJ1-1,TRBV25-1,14,TGTGCCAGCAGTGAACGGGGGAAGGGCACTGAAGCTTTCTTT,CASSERGKGTEAFF
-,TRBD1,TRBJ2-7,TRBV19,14,TGTGCCAGTAGTCCCGGGACAGGGCCCTACGAGCAGTACTTC,CASSPGTGPYEQYF
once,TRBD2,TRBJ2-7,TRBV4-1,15,TGCGCCAGCAGCCAAGTTGGGACTAGTACCTACGAGCAGTACTTC,CASSQVGTSTYEQYF
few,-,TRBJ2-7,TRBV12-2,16,TGTGCAAGTCGCTTAGCGCTGAAACAGGGGGGTTACGAGCAGTACTTC,CASRLALKQGGYEQYF
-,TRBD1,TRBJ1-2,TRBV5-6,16,TGTGCCAGCAGCTTGGTGGGACAGGGGATTTCCTATGGCTACACCTTC,CASSLVGQGISYGYTF
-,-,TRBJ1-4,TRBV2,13,TGTGCCAGCAGGAATGAGTTTAATGAAAAACTGTTTTTT,CASRNEFNEKLFF
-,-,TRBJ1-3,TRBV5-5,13,TGTGCCAGCAGCTTAGCGGGTGGAAACACCATATATTTT,CASSLAGGNTIYF
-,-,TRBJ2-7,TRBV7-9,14,TGTGCCAGCAGCTCAGGACAGTTTCCCTACGAGCAGTACTTC,CASSSGQFPYEQYF
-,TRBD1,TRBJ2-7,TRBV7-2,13,TGTGCCAGCAGCTTACGGGACAGATACGAGCAGTACTTC,CASSLRDRYEQYF
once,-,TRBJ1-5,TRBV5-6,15,TGTGCCAGCAGCTTGTGGGAGGACAGCAATCAGCCCCAGCATTTT,CASSLWEDSNQPQHF
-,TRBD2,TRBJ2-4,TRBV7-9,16,TGTGCCAGCAGCGGCCGGACTAGCGGGGGGGGAGACATTCAGTACTTC,CASSGRTSGGGDIQYF
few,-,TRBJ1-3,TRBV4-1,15,TGCGCCAGCAGCCAACCAACCAACAGGGGAAACACCATATATTTT,CASSQPTNRGNTIYF
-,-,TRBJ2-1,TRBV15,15,TGTGCCACCAGCAGCTCGGTTGGAGGCCACAATGAGCAGTTCTTC,CATSSSVGGHNEQFF
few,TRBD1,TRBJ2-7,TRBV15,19,TGTGCCACCAGCAGTACGACAGGGGGAAGGGGACTATCCTCCTACGAGCAGTACTTC,CATSSTTGGRGLSSYEQYF
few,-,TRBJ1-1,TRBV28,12,TGTGCCAGCAGTTTGCGGACAGTCGAAGCTTTCTTT,CASSLRTVEAFF
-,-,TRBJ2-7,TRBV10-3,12,TGTGCCTCGGGGTACAGGGTTGGCGAGCAGTACTTC,CASGYRVGEQYF
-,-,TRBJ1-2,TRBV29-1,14,TGCAGCGTTGAACTCGCGGGCCAGTCGGGAGGCTACACCTTC,CSVELAGQSGGYTF
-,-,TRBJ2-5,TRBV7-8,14,TGTGCCAGCAGCCCAGTGGGGGGACTAGAGACCCAGTACTTC,CASSPVGGLETQYF
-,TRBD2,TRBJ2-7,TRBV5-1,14,TGCGTCAGCAGCTCGAAGGGAGGGTCCGAAGTGCAGTACTTC,CVSSSKGGSEVQYF
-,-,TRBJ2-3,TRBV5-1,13,TGCGCCAGCAGCTCTGGGAGGACAGATACGCAGTATTTT,CASSSGRTDTQYF
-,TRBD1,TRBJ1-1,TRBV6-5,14,TGTGCCAGCAGTTACGACAGGGCGAACACTGAAGCTTTCTTT,CASSYDRANTEAFF
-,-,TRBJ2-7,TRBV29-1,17,TGCAGCGTATCCTCCCCTACGGGGGTTTTATTGACCTACGAGCAGTACTTC,CSVSSPTGVLLTYEQYF
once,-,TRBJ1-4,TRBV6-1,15,TGTGCCAGCAGTGAACCCCGGGGCAGGGGTGAAAAACTGTTTTTT,CASSEPRGRGEKLFF
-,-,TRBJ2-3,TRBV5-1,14,TGCGCCAGCAGCTTGATTCAGAGCACAGATACGCAGTATTTT,CASSLIQSTDTQYF
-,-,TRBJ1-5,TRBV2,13,TGTGCCAGCAGTGTCATAAACGGGCAGCCCCAGCATTTT,CASSVINGQPQHF
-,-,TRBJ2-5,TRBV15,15,TGTGCCACCAGCAGAGTTACACCCCTTGTGGCGACCCAGTACTTC,CATSRVTPLVATQYF
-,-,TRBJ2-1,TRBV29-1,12,TGCAGCGCCGATGACAGATACAATGAGCAGTTCTTC,CSADDRYNEQFF
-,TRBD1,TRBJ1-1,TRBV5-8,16,TGTGCCAGCAGCTACACACTGACAGGGGGAAACACTGAAGCTTTCTTT,CASSYTLTGGNTEAFF
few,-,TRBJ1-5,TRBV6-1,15,TGTGCCAGCAGTGAATCTCCGGGGGTAGGTCAGCCCCAGCATTTT,CASSESPGVGQPQHF
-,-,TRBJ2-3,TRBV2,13,TGTGCCAGCAGAAGCGCACCCACAGATACGCAGTATTTT,CASRSAPTDTQYF
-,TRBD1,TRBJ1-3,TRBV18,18,TGTGCCAGCTCACCGAGCGGAATGACAGGGCTACATGGAAACACCATATATTTT,CASSPSGMTGLHGNTIYF
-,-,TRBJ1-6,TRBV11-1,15,TGTGCCAGCAGCTTAGGGAGCTCCTATAATTCACCCCTCCACTTT,CASSLGSSYNSPLHF
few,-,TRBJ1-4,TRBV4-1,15,TGCGCCAGCAATGACCGGAGGACGGGGAATGAAAAACTGTTTTTT,CASNDRRTGNEKLFF